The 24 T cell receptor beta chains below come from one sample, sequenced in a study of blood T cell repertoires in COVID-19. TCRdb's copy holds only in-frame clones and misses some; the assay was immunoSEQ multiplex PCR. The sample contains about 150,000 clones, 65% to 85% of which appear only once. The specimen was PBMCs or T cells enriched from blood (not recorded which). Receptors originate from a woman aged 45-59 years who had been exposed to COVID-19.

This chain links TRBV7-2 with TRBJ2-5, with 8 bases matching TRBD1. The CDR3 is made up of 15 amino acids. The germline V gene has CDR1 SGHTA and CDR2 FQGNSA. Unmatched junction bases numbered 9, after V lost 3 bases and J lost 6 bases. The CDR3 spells CASSFPRRGQQTQYF. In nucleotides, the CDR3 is TGTGCCAGCAGCTTCCCCCGCAGGGGGCAGCAGACCCAGTACTTC.

As DNA, the CDR3 is TGTGCCAGCAGCTTGGTGGGGGCGTACACTGAAGCTTTCTTT. This gives the protein CASSLVGAYTEAFF. The V call is TRBV5-8, the J call TRBJ1-1; a weak D match, TRBD1 (6 bases). This CDR3 region has 14 residues. CDR1 and CDR2 from the germline V gene are SGHTS and YDEGEE. V lost 0 bases and J lost 3, with 9 bases in between.

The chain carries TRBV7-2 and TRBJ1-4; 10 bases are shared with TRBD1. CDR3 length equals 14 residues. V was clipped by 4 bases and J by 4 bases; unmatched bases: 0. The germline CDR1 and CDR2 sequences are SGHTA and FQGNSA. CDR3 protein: CASSWDRGNEKLFF. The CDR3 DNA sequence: TGTGCCAGCAGCTGGGACAGGGGTAATGAAAAACTGTTTTTT.

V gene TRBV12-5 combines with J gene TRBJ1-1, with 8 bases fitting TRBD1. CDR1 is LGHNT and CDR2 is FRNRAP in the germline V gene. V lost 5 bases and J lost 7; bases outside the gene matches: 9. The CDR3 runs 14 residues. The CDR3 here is CASGRGQGGIEAFF. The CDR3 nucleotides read TGTGCTAGTGGTCGAGGACAGGGTGGTATTGAAGCTTTCTTT.

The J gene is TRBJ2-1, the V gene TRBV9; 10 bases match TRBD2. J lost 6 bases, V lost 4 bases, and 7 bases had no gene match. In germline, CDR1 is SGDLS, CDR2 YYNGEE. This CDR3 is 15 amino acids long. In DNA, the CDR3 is TGTGCCAGCAGCCGTAGCGGGAGGACCCTCAATGAGCAGTTCTTC. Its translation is CASSRSGRTLNEQFF.

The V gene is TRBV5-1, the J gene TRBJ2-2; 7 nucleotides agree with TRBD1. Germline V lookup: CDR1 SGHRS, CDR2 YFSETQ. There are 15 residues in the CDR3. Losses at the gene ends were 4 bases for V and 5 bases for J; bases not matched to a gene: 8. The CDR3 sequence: CASSHDRVKTGELFF. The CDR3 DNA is TGCGCCAGCAGCCACGACAGGGTAAAAACCGGGGAGCTGTTTTTT.

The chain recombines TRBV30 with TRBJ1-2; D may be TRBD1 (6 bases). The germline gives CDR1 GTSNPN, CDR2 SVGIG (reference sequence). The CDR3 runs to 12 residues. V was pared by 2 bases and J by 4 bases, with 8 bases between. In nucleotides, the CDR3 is TGTGCCTGGAGTACAGGGAGCTATGGCTACACCTTC. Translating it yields CAWSTGSYGYTF.

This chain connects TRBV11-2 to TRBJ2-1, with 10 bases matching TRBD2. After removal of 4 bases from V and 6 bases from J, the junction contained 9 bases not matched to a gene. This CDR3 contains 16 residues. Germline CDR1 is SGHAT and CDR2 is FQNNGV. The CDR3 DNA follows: TGTGCCAGCAGCTCCGAGAGAGCGGGAGGGCGCAATGAGCAGTTCTTC. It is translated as CASSSERAGGRNEQFF.

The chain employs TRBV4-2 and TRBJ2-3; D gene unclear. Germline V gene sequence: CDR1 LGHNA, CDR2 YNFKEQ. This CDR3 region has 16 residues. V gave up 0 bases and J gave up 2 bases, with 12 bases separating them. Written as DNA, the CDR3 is TGTGCCAGCAGCCAAGATGGCGGCAGCTTCACAGATACGCAGTATTTT. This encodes CASSQDGGSFTDTQYF.

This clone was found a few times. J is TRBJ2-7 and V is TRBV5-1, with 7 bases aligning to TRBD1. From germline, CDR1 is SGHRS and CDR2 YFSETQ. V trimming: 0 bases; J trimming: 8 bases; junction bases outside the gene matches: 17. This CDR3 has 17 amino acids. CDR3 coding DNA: TGCGCCAGCAGCTTGGGGGGGACAGCCGCGACTAATGTACAGCAGTACTTC. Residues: CASSLGGTAATNVQQYF.

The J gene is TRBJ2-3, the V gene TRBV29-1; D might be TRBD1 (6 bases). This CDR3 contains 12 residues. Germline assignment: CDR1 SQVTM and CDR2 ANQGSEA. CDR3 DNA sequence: TGCAGTGATAGGACAGGCACAGATACGCAGTATTTT. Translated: CSDRTGTDTQYF.

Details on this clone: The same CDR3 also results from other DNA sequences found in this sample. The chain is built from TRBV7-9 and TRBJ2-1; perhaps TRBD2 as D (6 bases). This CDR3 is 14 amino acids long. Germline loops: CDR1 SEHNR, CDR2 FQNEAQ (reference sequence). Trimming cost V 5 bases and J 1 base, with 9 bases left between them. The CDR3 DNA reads TGTGCCAGCAGCCTTGCGGGGTCCTACAATGAGCAGTTCTTC. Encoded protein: CASSLAGSYNEQFF. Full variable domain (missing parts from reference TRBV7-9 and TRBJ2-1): DTGVSQNPRHKITKRGQNVTFRCDPISEHNRLYWYRQTLGQGPEFLTYFQNEAQLEKSRLLSDRFSAERPKGSFSTLEIQRTEQGDSAMYLCASSLAGSYNEQFFGPGTRLTVL.

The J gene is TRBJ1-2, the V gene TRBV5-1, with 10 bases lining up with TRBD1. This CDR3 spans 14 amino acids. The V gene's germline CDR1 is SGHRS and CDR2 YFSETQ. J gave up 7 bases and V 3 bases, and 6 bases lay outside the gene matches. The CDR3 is CASSWGDRGFGYTF. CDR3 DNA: TGCGCCAGCAGCTGGGGGGACAGGGGTTTTGGCTACACCTTC.

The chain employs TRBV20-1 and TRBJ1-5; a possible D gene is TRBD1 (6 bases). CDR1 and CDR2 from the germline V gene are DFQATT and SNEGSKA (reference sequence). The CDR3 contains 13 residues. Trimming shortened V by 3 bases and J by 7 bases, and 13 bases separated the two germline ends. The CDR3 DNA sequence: TGCAGTGCTAGTCGGGGGGCGGAGCAGCCCCAGCATTTT. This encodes CSASRGAEQPQHF.

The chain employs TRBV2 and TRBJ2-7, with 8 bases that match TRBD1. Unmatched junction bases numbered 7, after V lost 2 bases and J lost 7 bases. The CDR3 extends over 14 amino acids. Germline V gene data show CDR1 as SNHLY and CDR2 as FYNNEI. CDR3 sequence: CASSETDRVEEQYF. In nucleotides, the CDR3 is TGTGCCAGCAGTGAAACGGACAGGGTCGAAGAGCAGTACTTC.

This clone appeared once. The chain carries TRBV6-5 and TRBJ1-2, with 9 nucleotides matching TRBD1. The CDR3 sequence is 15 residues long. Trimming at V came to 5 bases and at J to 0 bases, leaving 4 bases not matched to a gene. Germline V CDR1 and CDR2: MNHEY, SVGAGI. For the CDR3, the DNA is TGTGCCAGCAGTCCCCGGACAGGGGCTAACTATGGCTACACCTTC. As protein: CASSPRTGANYGYTF.

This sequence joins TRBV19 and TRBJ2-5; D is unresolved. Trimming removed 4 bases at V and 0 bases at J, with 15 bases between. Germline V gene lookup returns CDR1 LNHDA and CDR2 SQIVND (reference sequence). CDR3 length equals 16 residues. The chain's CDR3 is CASSTRLAEHQETQYF. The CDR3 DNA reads TGTGCCAGTAGTACCCGACTGGCGGAGCACCAAGAGACCCAGTACTTC.

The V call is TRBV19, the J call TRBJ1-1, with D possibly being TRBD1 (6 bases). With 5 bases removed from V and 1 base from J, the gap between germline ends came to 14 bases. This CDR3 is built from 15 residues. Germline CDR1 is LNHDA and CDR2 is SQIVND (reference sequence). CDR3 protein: CASSRQVLANTEAFF. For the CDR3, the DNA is TGTGCCAGTAGTCGACAGGTCCTAGCGAACACTGAAGCTTTCTTT.

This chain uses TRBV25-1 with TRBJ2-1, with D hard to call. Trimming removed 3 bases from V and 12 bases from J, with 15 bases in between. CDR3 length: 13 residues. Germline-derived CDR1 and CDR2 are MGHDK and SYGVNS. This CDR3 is CASSEWQISGQFF. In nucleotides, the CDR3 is TGTGCCAGCAGTGAGTGGCAAATTTCGGGGCAGTTCTTC.

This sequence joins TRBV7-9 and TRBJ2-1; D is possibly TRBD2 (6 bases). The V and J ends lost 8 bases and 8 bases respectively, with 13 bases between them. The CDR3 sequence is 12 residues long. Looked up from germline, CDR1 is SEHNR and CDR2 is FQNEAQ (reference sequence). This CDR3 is CASAGGDYEQFF. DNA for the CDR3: TGTGCCAGCGCAGGCGGGGACTATGAGCAGTTCTTC.

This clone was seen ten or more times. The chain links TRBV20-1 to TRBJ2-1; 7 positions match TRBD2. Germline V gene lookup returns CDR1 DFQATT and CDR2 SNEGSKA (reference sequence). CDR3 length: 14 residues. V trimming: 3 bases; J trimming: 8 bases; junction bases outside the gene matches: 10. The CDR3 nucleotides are TGCAGTGCTAGTCGATCGGGGGGAAGGGATGAGCAGTTCTTC. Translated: CSASRSGGRDEQFF.

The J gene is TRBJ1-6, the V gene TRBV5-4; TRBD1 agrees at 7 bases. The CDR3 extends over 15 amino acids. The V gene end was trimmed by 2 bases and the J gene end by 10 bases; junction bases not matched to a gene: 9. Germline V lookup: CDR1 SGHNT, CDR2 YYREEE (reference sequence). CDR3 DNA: TGTGCCAGCAGCTTTGCACGGAGGGGGCCATCACCCCTCCACTTT. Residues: CASSFARRGPSPLHF.

In DNA, the CDR3 is TGTGCCAGCAGCGAAATAGCGGGGGTTGGAGAGACCCAGTACTTC. Its translation is CASSEIAGVGETQYF. V and J are TRBV9 and TRBJ2-5; 9 bases align to TRBD2. V shed 3 bases, J shed 4 bases, and the junction held 7 bases outside the gene matches. Germline assignment: CDR1 SGDLS and CDR2 YYNGEE. There are 15 residues in the CDR3.

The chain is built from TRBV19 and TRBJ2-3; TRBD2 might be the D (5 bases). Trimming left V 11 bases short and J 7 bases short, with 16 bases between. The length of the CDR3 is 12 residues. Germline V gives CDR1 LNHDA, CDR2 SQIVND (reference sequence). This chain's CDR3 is CASGLRENTQYF. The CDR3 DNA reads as TGTGCCTCCGGGCTCCGGGAAAATACGCAGTATTTT.